The rows below give T cell receptor beta chains drawn from one sample of a study of T cells in localized non-small cell lung cancer. TCRdb keeps only in-frame clones here, not all; method: immunoSEQ multiplex PCR. There are some 51,000 clones in the sample; about nine tenths occur only once, and approximately 5.2% lies in the top ten. The sequencing used peripheral blood, collected before any cancer treatment. The receptors derive from a woman aged 40-75 years with stage I lung adenocarcinoma. The CDR3 runs from the conserved cysteine through the conserved F or W. A D gene is named only where the DNA matches it firmly. Clone size is given for some rows only: seen once, a few or many times, or a class if the clone is expanded.

TRBV15,TRBJ2-3,.,13,once,CATSRDYPDTQYF,TGTGCCACCAGCAGAGATTACCCGGATACGCAGTATTTT
TRBV7-9,TRBJ2-7,TRBD2,15,.,CASSYSGGIWDEQYF,TGTGCCAGCAGTTATAGCGGGGGGATTTGGGACGAGCAGTACTTC
TRBV18,TRBJ2-7,TRBD1,14,.,CASSLDRGRDEQYF,TGTGCCAGCTCACTCGACAGGGGGCGCGACGAGCAGTACTTC
TRBV1,TRBJ1-1,.,14,.,CTSSRDSPATEAFF,TGCACCAGCAGCCGGGACTCCCCCGCCACTGAAGCTTTCTTT
TRBV5-1,TRBJ2-4,.,16,.,CASSLASDLAKNIQYF,TGCGCCAGCAGCTTGGCAAGCGATCTAGCCAAAAACATTCAGTACTTC
TRBV27,TRBJ1-3,.,14,.,CASSPRETGNTIYF,TGTGCCAGCAGCCCCCGGGAGACTGGAAACACCATATATTTT
TRBV2,TRBJ1-2,TRBD1,15,.,CASRDNRGRTDGYTF,TGTGCCAGCAGAGATAACAGGGGGCGTACGGATGGCTACACCTTC
TRBV7-8,TRBJ2-5,.,15,.,CASSLVGSEGETQYF,TGTGCCAGCAGCTTAGTAGGTAGCGAGGGAGAGACCCAGTACTTC
TRBV6-6,TRBJ1-6,.,15,.,CASKAQGSYNSPLHF,TGTGCCAGCAAAGCACAGGGATCTTATAATTCACCCCTCCACTTT
TRBV6-6,TRBJ1-1,.,13,.,CASSHSYSTEAFF,TGTGCCAGCAGTCATTCTTATAGCACTGAAGCTTTCTTT
TRBV7-8,TRBJ1-6,.,15,.,CASSLALTANSPLHF,TGTGCCAGCAGCTTAGCGCTAACAGCTAATTCACCCCTCCACTTT
TRBV6-1,TRBJ1-1,TRBD1,15,.,CASRRDRGRLDEAFF,TGTGCCAGCCGACGGGACAGGGGGCGGTTGGATGAAGCTTTCTTT
TRBV10-3,TRBJ1-2,.,16,.,CAITEFPGGRTYGYTF,TGTGCCATCACCGAGTTTCCGGGTGGCAGGACTTATGGCTACACCTTC
TRBV5-1,TRBJ1-6,TRBD1,14,.,CASSQMTGDSPLHF,TGCGCCAGCAGCCAGATGACAGGGGATTCACCCCTCCACTTT
TRBV5-4,TRBJ1-1,TRBD1,15,once,CASSLGDRGKTEAFF,TGTGCCAGCAGCTTGGGGGACAGGGGAAAGACTGAAGCTTTCTTT
TRBV29-1,TRBJ1-2,.,12,.,CSVVTANYGYTF,TGCAGCGTCGTGACAGCAAACTATGGCTACACCTTC
TRBV23-1,TRBJ2-7,.,14,.,CASSQSRRPPEQYF,TGCGCCAGCAGTCAATCTCGGCGGCCGCCCGAGCAGTACTTC
TRBV6-5,TRBJ1-1,.,16,.,CASSYSFGAGWTEAFF,TGTGCCAGCAGTTACTCATTTGGGGCGGGTTGGACTGAAGCTTTCTTT
TRBV5-1,TRBJ2-1,.,11,.,CASSLALEQFF,TGCGCCAGCAGCTTGGCCCTTGAGCAGTTCTTC
TRBV30,TRBJ1-5,.,16,.,CAWSVDRAATNQPQHF,TGTGCCTGGAGTGTTGATAGAGCCGCTACCAATCAGCCCCAGCATTTC
TRBV12-5,TRBJ2-7,.,12,.,CASALGVGEQYF,TGTGCTAGTGCCTTGGGGGTTGGCGAGCAGTACTTC
TRBV2,TRBJ2-3,.,11,.,CASRPTDTQYF,TGTGCCAGCAGACCCACAGATACGCAGTATTTT
TRBV7-9,TRBJ2-5,TRBD1,14,.,CASSPGTAQETQYF,TGTGCCAGCAGCCCGGGGACAGCCCAAGAGACCCAGTACTTC
TRBV6-1,TRBJ1-1,.,11,.,CASASWPEAFF,TGTGCCAGCGCCAGTTGGCCCGAAGCTTTCTTT
TRBV13,TRBJ2-7,TRBD1,15,few,CASSPRDRGTYEQYF,TGTGCCAGCAGCCCGAGGGACAGGGGGACCTACGAGCAGTACTTC
TRBV6-6,TRBJ1-1,TRBD1,14,.,CASSGPRQGAEAFF,TGTGCCAGCAGCGGCCCCCGACAGGGGGCTGAAGCTTTCTTT
TRBV27,TRBJ1-2,.,12,.,CASSFLGYGYTF,TGTGCCAGCAGTTTTTTAGGGTATGGCTACACCTTC
TRBV7-9,TRBJ1-4,.,14,.,CASSPPHNNEKLFF,TGTGCCAGCAGCCCGCCGCACAATAATGAAAAACTGTTTTTT
TRBV13,TRBJ2-1,.,17,.,CASSLRDPSGLYNEQFF,TGTGCCAGCAGCCTAAGGGACCCCTCGGGTTTATACAATGAGCAGTTCTTC
TRBV19,TRBJ1-5,.,14,.,CASSAFESNQPQHF,TGTGCCAGCAGCGCATTCGAGAGCAATCAGCCCCAGCATTTT
TRBV7-6,TRBJ2-2,TRBD2,16,.,CASTRRAGGNTGELFF,TGTGCCAGCACTCGTCGAGCGGGGGGAAACACCGGGGAGCTGTTTTTT
TRBV5-6,TRBJ2-7,.,14,.,CASSLRPFSYEQYF,TGTGCCAGCAGCTTGAGGCCATTCTCCTACGAGCAGTACTTC
TRBV11-2,TRBJ1-2,TRBD1,16,.,CASSIGTGPSNYGYTF,TGTGCCAGCAGCATCGGGACAGGCCCCTCTAACTATGGCTACACCTTC
TRBV6-5,TRBJ1-6,TRBD1,14,.,CASRGQGWNSPLHF,TGTGCCAGCAGGGGACAGGGGTGGAATTCACCCCTCCACTTT
TRBV19,TRBJ2-5,.,13,.,CASKSSFGETQYF,TGTGCCAGTAAGAGCAGCTTTGGAGAGACCCAGTACTTC
TRBV11-2,TRBJ2-2,TRBD1,17,.,CASSLERQGNYTGELFF,TGTGCCAGCAGCTTAGAACGACAGGGAAATTACACCGGGGAGCTGTTTTTT
TRBV25-1,TRBJ2-1,.,15,.,CASSERGQGWNEQFF,TGTGCCAGCAGTGAGCGAGGGCAAGGGTGGAATGAGCAGTTCTTC